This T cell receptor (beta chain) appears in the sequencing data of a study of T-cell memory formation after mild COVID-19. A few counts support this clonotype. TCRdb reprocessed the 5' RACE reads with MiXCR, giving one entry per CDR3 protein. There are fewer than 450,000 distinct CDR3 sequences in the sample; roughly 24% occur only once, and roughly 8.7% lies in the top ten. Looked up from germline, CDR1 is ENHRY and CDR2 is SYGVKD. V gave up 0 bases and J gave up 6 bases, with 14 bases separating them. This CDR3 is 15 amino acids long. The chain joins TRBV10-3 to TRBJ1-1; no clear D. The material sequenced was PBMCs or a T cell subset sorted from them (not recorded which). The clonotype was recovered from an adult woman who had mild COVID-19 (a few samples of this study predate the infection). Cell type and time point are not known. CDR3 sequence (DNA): TGTGCCATCAGTGAGTCAGGTTCACAAGTGGCTGAAGCTTTCTTT. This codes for CAISESGSQVAEAFF.